The source of this T cell receptor beta chain is a study of blood T cell repertoires in COVID-19. On the study more broadly: From T cells, B-cell-depleted T cells, or PBMCs came the material, which was cDNA or gDNA.

The protocol was immunoSEQ multiplex PCR, while the TCRdb copy is restricted to in-frame clones and leaves out a portion. The sample holds 150,000 or so clones, 85% to 90% seen once. With 8 bases removed from V and 2 bases from J, the gap between germline ends came to 23 bases. This CDR3 has 16 amino acids. The germline gives CDR1 SQVTM, CDR2 ANQGSEA. This TCR was sampled from a man aged 18 to 29 with COVID-19, enrolled during active disease. What was sequenced was peripheral blood. The chain recombines TRBV29-1 with TRBJ2-3; weak D call: TRBD2 (6 bases). DNA for the CDR3: TGCAGCCTTATCGAACTGAGGGACTTCTTCACAGATACGCAGTATTTT. This encodes CSLIELRDFFTDTQYF.